One and the same sample provided the 29 T cell receptor beta chains below, sequenced in a study of blood T cell repertoires in COVID-19. The protocol was immunoSEQ multiplex PCR, while the TCRdb copy is restricted to in-frame clones and leaves out a portion. The sample records around 110,000 clones, roughly four fifths being singletons. Sequences were obtained from peripheral blood. The source of these receptors is a man aged 70 or older with acute or convalescent COVID-19.

This chain connects TRBV6-6 to TRBJ1-6, with 7 nucleotides matching TRBD1. This CDR3 is 16 amino acids long. In germline, CDR1 is MNHNY, CDR2 SVGAGI (reference sequence). V trimming: 2 bases; J trimming: 7 bases; junction bases outside the gene matches: 8. The CDR3 coding sequence is TGTGCCAGCAGTTACAAATCCCCAGGGGGAAATTCACCCCTCCACTTT. This translates into CASSYKSPGGNSPLHF.

The rearrangement uses TRBV30 and TRBJ1-2; 8 bases agree with TRBD1. CDR3 length: 15 amino acids. The V and J ends lost 5 bases and 6 bases, in that order; junction bases with no gene match: 14. Germline-derived CDR1 and CDR2 are GTSNPN and SVGIG (reference sequence). CDR3: CAWAGAGGFIHGYTF. The CDR3 coding sequence is TGTGCCTGGGCCGGGGCAGGGGGCTTCATTCATGGCTACACCTTC. Using reference TRBV30 and TRBJ1-2 for the parts outside the CDR3, the full variable domain is SQTIHQWPATLVQPVGSPLSLECTVEGTSNPNLYWYRQAAGRGLQLLFYSVGIGQISSEVPQNLSASRPQDRQFILSSKKLLLSDSGFYLCAWAGAGGFIHGYTFGSGTRLTVV.

The rearrangement links TRBV30 to TRBJ2-1, with 7 nucleotides matching TRBD2. J was trimmed by 7 bases and V by 0 bases; bases with no gene match: 6. In germline, CDR1 is GTSNPN, CDR2 SVGIG (reference sequence). The CDR3 has 14 residues. CDR3 sequence (DNA): TGTGCCTGGAGTGTCCTGCGGGGGAGGAATGAGCAGTTCTTC. This translates into CAWSVLRGRNEQFF.

The chain joins TRBV4-1 to TRBJ1-5; D uncertain. Germline loops: CDR1 MGHRA, CDR2 YSYEKL. The ends were cut back, 1 base at V and 6 bases at J, with 16 bases in the middle. This CDR3 is 16 amino acids long. CDR3 region: CASSQAKDGVGQPQHF. The CDR3 bases are TGCGCCAGCAGCCAAGCGAAGGACGGGGTCGGTCAGCCCCAGCATTTT.

This clone came up once. V and J are TRBV14 and TRBJ2-7; 9 bases match TRBD1. The CDR3 length is 14 residues. Unmatched junction bases numbered 3, after V lost 3 bases and J lost 3 bases. CDR1 is SGHDN and CDR2 is FVKESK in the germline V gene. DNA for the CDR3: TGTGCCAGCAGCCACCGGGACAGGGTCTACGAGCAGTACTTC. This translates into CASSHRDRVYEQYF. The complete variable domain, with remaining parts taken from reference TRBV14 and TRBJ2-7, reads EAGVTQFPSHSVIEKGQTVTLRCDPISGHDNLYWYRRVMGKEIKFLLHFVKESKQDESGMPNNRFLAERTGGTYSTLKVQPAELEDSGVYFCASSHRDRVYEQYFGPGTRLTVT.

This clone was seen only a few times. The chain employs TRBV28 and TRBJ2-1; D perhaps matches TRBD2 (5 bases). V was shortened by 4 bases and J by 6 bases, with 16 bases between the two germline ends. The CDR3 extends over 15 amino acids. Germline-derived CDR1 and CDR2 are MDHEN and SYDVKM. The CDR3 region has the DNA TGTGCCAGCAGTTCGGACCCCCCGCGGGTCAATGAGCAGTTCTTC. Translation gives CASSSDPPRVNEQFF.

The chain carries TRBV9 and TRBJ1-4, with D hard to call. The CDR3 is made up of 15 amino acids. Trimming removed 2 bases at V and 3 bases at J, with 11 bases between. Germline V lookup: CDR1 SGDLS, CDR2 YYNGEE. The CDR3 loop reads CASSVMGSANEKLFF. The CDR3 coding sequence is TGTGCCAGCAGCGTTATGGGGAGTGCTAATGAAAAACTGTTTTTT.

The chain combines TRBV10-1 with TRBJ1-1; 9 positions agree with TRBD1. There are 13 residues in the CDR3. Trimming cost V 2 bases and J 11 bases; bases outside gene matches: 6. Looked up from germline, CDR1 is WNHNN and CDR2 is SYGVQD (reference sequence). CDR3 residues: CASSEPGTGRAFF. The CDR3 coding sequence is TGCGCCAGCAGTGAGCCTGGGACAGGGCGTGCTTTCTTT.

The chain uses TRBV9 and TRBJ1-5; tentatively, D is TRBD1 (5 bases). Trimming stripped 0 bases from V and 1 base from J, with 26 bases between. CDR3 length: 21 residues. Germline CDR1 and CDR2: SGDLS and YYNGEE. CDR3 residues: CASSVVVGGRVPCISNQPQHF. As DNA, the CDR3 is TGTGCCAGCAGCGTAGTAGTGGGAGGCAGGGTGCCCTGCATAAGCAATCAGCCCCAGCATTTT.

This rearrangement joins TRBV3-1 (or the pseudogene TRBV3-2) to TRBJ2-7, with 11 bases fitting TRBD1. V shed 5 bases and J 3 bases; nucleotides not matched to a gene: 6. This CDR3 spans 15 amino acids. Germline V gives CDR1 LGHDT, CDR2 YNNKEL (reference sequence). The CDR3 DNA reads as TGTGCCAGCAGCTCATCCGGGACAGGGGGCTACGAGCAGTACTTC. Its protein is CASSSSGTGGYEQYF.

The rearrangement links TRBV5-1 to TRBJ1-2; 7 nucleotides align to TRBD1. The CDR3 is 15 residues long. CDR1 is SGHRS and CDR2 is YFSETQ in the germline V gene. V dropped 4 bases and J dropped 5; count of bases not matched to a gene: 11. The CDR3 DNA sequence: TGCGCCAGCAGCGGACAGGATGGAGGGGAGTATGGCTACACCTTC. This translates into CASSGQDGGEYGYTF.

In DNA form, the CDR3 reads TGTGCCAGCGACGTGTGGGGCGGTGAGCAGTTCTTC. Amino acids: CASDVWGGEQFF. This chain uses TRBV6-5 with TRBJ2-1, with D possibly matching TRBD1 (5 bases). Trimming left V 8 bases short and J 9 bases short, with 14 bases between. Per germline, CDR1 MNHEY and CDR2 SVGAGI. The CDR3 is 12 residues long.

The chain couples TRBV7-8 to TRBJ2-7, with 7 bases fitting TRBD1. Germline CDR1 SGHVS, CDR2 FQNEAQ. The CDR3 consists of 13 residues. V lost 5 bases to trimming and J lost 6 bases; unmatched junction nucleotides: 7. CDR3: CASSMDRRGEQYF. The CDR3 coding sequence is TGTGCCAGCAGCATGGACAGGCGAGGCGAGCAGTACTTC.

The chain is built from TRBV29-1 and TRBJ2-7, with D maybe TRBD2 (5 bases). The V and J ends lost 6 bases and 3 bases respectively, with 9 bases between them. The germline CDR1 and CDR2 sequences are SQVTM and ANQGSEA. This CDR3 contains 11 residues. CDR3 loop: CSVGEHYEQYF. CDR3 DNA sequence: TGCAGCGTGGGAGAACACTACGAGCAGTACTTC.

The V call is TRBV5-1, the J call TRBJ1-1, with 8 bases fitting TRBD1. Germline CDR1 is SGHRS and CDR2 is YFSETQ. This CDR3 spans 16 amino acids. The V gene end was trimmed by 5 bases and the J gene end by 3 bases; junction bases not matched to a gene: 12. DNA for the CDR3: TGCGCCAGCAGGGGCTCAGGGGGCGCTTTAGACACTGAAGCTTTCTTT. It translates to CASRGSGGALDTEAFF.

The rearrangement links TRBV3-1 (or the pseudogene TRBV3-2) to TRBJ1-1, with a tentative D call TRBD1 (5 bases). Per germline, CDR1 LGHDT and CDR2 YNNKEL (reference sequence). The CDR3 has 15 amino acids. V was cut by 5 bases and J by 8 bases, with 21 bases left in between. CDR3: CASSYYSGGEGEAFF. CDR3 DNA sequence: TGTGCCAGCAGCTATTACTCCGGGGGGGAAGGGGAAGCTTTCTTT.

In DNA, the CDR3 is TGTGCCAGCAGTGAGCGGGGTCTAGCGGGATCGAACACCGGGGAGCTGTTTTTT. This translates into CASSERGLAGSNTGELFF. The chain couples TRBV2 to TRBJ2-2; TRBD2 aligns across 9 bases. The CDR3 runs 18 residues. CDR1 is SNHLY and CDR2 is FYNNEI in the germline V gene. V shed 3 bases, J shed 0 bases, and the junction held 8 bases outside the gene matches.

The genes are TRBV6-6 and TRBJ1-1; TRBD1 matches 9 bases. V dropped 5 bases and J dropped 1; count of bases not matched to a gene: 14. The CDR3 sequence is 18 residues long. CDR1 and CDR2 (germline): MNHNY, SVGAGI (reference sequence). The CDR3 bases are TGTGCCAGCAGTCCCAGGGACAGGGCGATTTATGAGAACACTGAAGCTTTCTTT. Amino acid sequence: CASSPRDRAIYENTEAFF.

The V and J genes are TRBV28 and TRBJ2-2; 7 bases map to TRBD1. CDR1 is MDHEN, CDR2 SYDVKM, per germline. V shed 6 bases and J 5 bases; nucleotides not matched to a gene: 6. The CDR3 runs to 14 residues. DNA for the CDR3: TGTGCCAGCAGCTCTACAGGGGTTACCGGGGAGCTGTTTTTT. This gives the protein CASSSTGVTGELFF.

The chain joins TRBV3-1 (or the pseudogene TRBV3-2) to TRBJ1-6; no clear D gene. The CDR3 runs to 13 residues. The germline gives CDR1 LGHDT, CDR2 YNNKEL (reference sequence). V was cut by 6 bases and J by 9 bases, with 12 bases left in between. Here the CDR3 DNA reads TGTGCCAGCAGACAGAGAGAAGCTTCACCCCTCCACTTT. This gives the protein CASRQREASPLHF.

The gene calls are TRBV5-1 and TRBJ2-1; 8 bases align to TRBD1. CDR3 length: 13 amino acids. Per the germline V gene, CDR1 is SGHRS and CDR2 is YFSETQ. Losses at the gene ends were 5 bases for V and 3 bases for J; bases not matched to a gene: 1. The CDR3 protein is CASRGQDYNEQFF. In nucleotides, the CDR3 is TGCGCCAGCAGGGGACAGGACTACAATGAGCAGTTCTTC.

CDR3 DNA sequence: TGCAGCGTTGATAGATGGGGAACTACGGGAGGGCCTGGGAATGAGCAGTTCTTC. It is translated as CSVDRWGTTGGPGNEQFF. V gene TRBV29-1 combines with J gene TRBJ2-1, with 8 bases aligning to TRBD2. V lost 3 bases, J lost 7 bases, and 20 bases stayed unmatched. Germline CDR1 SQVTM, CDR2 ANQGSEA. The CDR3 consists of 18 residues.

A few counts support this clone. The chain employs TRBV27 and TRBJ1-1; 9 nucleotides line up with TRBD1. J lost 2 bases, V lost 5 bases, and 6 bases had no gene match. The CDR3 length is 15 residues. The germline gives CDR1 MNHEY, CDR2 SMNVEV (reference sequence). This CDR3 is CASSQQGAINTEAFF. In nucleotides, the CDR3 is TGTGCCAGCAGTCAACAGGGGGCGATCAACACTGAAGCTTTCTTT.

V is TRBV10-3 and J is TRBJ1-2; tentative D call: TRBD1 (5 bases). Germline CDR1 and CDR2: ENHRY and SYGVKD. This CDR3 is built from 12 residues. Trimming pared 2 bases from V and 13 bases from J, leaving 14 bases between. CDR3 bases: TGTGCCATCAGTGAGAACTCAGGGTCGGGCACCTTC. This sequence encodes CAISENSGSGTF.

This clone appeared a single time. This rearrangement joins TRBV5-4 to TRBJ2-1; TRBD2 matches 14 bases. The CDR3 runs to 16 residues. The J segment lost 9 bases and the V segment lost 3 bases, leaving 8 bases of the junction unmatched. CDR1 is SGHNT, CDR2 YYREEE, per germline (reference sequence). CDR3 DNA: TGTGCCAGCAGCTCGGGGACTAGCGGGAGACAGGGTGAGCAGTTCTTC. Encoded protein: CASSSGTSGRQGEQFF.

This chain joins TRBV5-1 and TRBJ1-2; D possibly corresponds to TRBD1 (5 bases). The CDR3 loop spans 15 amino acids. From germline, CDR1 is SGHRS and CDR2 YFSETQ. V was shortened by 0 bases and J by 2 bases, with 11 bases between the two germline ends. The CDR3 protein is CASSLGGTANYGYTF. In DNA form, the CDR3 reads TGCGCCAGCAGCTTGGGCGGGACGGCCAACTATGGCTACACCTTC. The whole variable domain, filled in from reference TRBV5-1 and TRBJ1-2, reads KAGVTQTPRYLIKTRGQQVTLSCSPISGHRSVSWYQQTPGQGLQFLFEYFSETQRNKGNFPGRFSGRQFSNSRSEMNVSTLELGDSALYLCASSLGGTANYGYTFGSGTRLTVV.

This clone was counted a few times. The chain is built from TRBV5-1 and TRBJ2-3; a possible D gene is TRBD1 (6 bases). The CDR3 contains 14 residues. Deletions cut 2 bases from V and 8 bases from J, with 15 bases between. Per germline, CDR1 SGHRS and CDR2 YFSETQ. The CDR3 sequence: CASSLSAVGGTQYF. The CDR3 DNA follows: TGCGCCAGCAGCTTATCGGCCGTAGGGGGTACGCAGTATTTT.

The chain couples TRBV18 to TRBJ1-2; 9 positions match TRBD1. Trimming removed 4 bases from V and 3 bases from J; junction bases left unmatched: 12. The CDR3 runs 17 residues. Germline values: CDR1 KGHSH, CDR2 LQKENI. As DNA, the CDR3 is TGTGCCAGCTCACTATCCGGACAGGGGAGGCAGCACTATGGCTACACCTTC. This encodes CASSLSGQGRQHYGYTF.

The chain's CDR3 is CASSKPGGAGNTIYF. The CDR3 nucleotides read TGTGCCAGCAGCAAACCGGGGGGCGCGGGAAACACCATATATTTT. J is TRBJ1-3 and V is TRBV28, with TRBD1 as a possible D gene (6 bases). Between the trimmed V and J ends, which lost 6 bases and 4 bases, there was a span of 16 bases. The CDR3 covers 15 residues. Germline loops: CDR1 MDHEN, CDR2 SYDVKM.